A single sample is the source of the 10 T cell receptor beta chains below, sequenced in a study of spatial heterogeneity in lung cancer. TCRdb reprocessed the 5' RACE reads via MiXCR and lists one record per CDR3 protein. The top ten clones hold around 26% of a sample with roughly 21,000 distinct CDR3 sequences, 2.5% to 4% of them seen once. Described time point: sample taken at primary tumor resection. The study sequenced unsorted whole RNA from tumor, nontumor lung or frozen PBMC. The material sequenced was PBMCs, taken at surgery. The receptors originated from a female donor with early-stage non-small cell lung cancer.

This clonotype was observed many times. This chain joins TRBV5-1 and TRBJ1-6; 8 bases align to TRBD1. In germline, CDR1 is SGHRS, CDR2 YFSETQ. CDR3 length: 15 residues. V lost 4 bases to trimming and J lost 7 bases; unmatched junction nucleotides: 7. The DNA for the CDR3 is TGCGCCAGCAGCCTAGAGACAGGGGCGAATTCACCCCTCCACTTT. Its protein product is CASSLETGANSPLHF.

This clonotype was detected many times. V usage is TRBV11-2 and J usage is TRBJ2-7; no reliable D call. The CDR3 loop spans 15 amino acids. Trimming stripped 7 bases from V and 3 bases from J, with 19 bases between. Germline V gene sequence: CDR1 SGHAT, CDR2 FQNNGV. The chain's CDR3 is CASKLAGLGNYEQYF. CDR3 nucleotides: TGTGCCAGCAAGCTCGCTGGGTTGGGGAACTACGAGCAGTACTTC.

There are many counts of this clonotype. The V call is TRBV5-1, the J call TRBJ1-2; perhaps TRBD1 as D (5 bases). Germline CDR1 is SGHRS and CDR2 is YFSETQ. The V and J ends lost 2 bases and 3 bases respectively, with 14 bases between them. The CDR3 runs to 15 residues. In DNA form, the CDR3 reads TGCGCCAGCAGCTTCCTCGCCGGGACGGACTATGGCTACACCTTC. This gives the protein CASSFLAGTDYGYTF.

V and J are TRBV10-3 and TRBJ1-6, with TRBD1 identical over 8 bases. The CDR3 covers 14 residues. Germline CDR1 is ENHRY and CDR2 is SYGVKD. The junction had 1 base not matched to a gene; V was cut back by 4 bases and J by 5 bases. CDR3 nucleotide sequence: TGTGCCATCAGTGGGACAGGGAATAATTCACCCCTCCACTTT. As protein: CAISGTGNNSPLHF.

This clonotype was counted ten times or more. V is TRBV15 and J is TRBJ2-5; the D is unclear. CDR1 is LNHNV, CDR2 YYDKDF, per germline (reference sequence). The CDR3 is 14 amino acids. The V end was cut by 1 base, the J end by 1 base, with 7 bases between. The CDR3 spells CATSRGGVQETQYF. The CDR3 DNA sequence: TGTGCCACCAGCAGAGGGGGTGTCCAAGAGACCCAGTACTTC.

This clonotype appeared many times. V usage is TRBV28 and J usage is TRBJ2-3, with 7 bases matching TRBD1. V was pared by 7 bases and J by 3 bases, with 10 bases of the junction left unmatched. In germline, CDR1 is MDHEN, CDR2 SYDVKM. The CDR3 spans 15 residues. The CDR3 region is CASKKDRVRTDTQYF. CDR3 nucleotide sequence: TGTGCCAGCAAAAAAGACAGGGTGAGAACAGATACGCAGTATTTT.

The sample holds many counts of this clonotype. The rearrangement uses TRBV7-3 and TRBJ2-1, with TRBD2 identical over 8 bases. CDR1 and CDR2 (germline): SGHTA, FQGTGA. V gave up 8 bases and J gave up 5 bases; unmatched junction bases: 5. This CDR3 contains 13 residues. The CDR3 loop is CASRAGGDNEQFF. CDR3 sequence (DNA): TGTGCCAGCCGGGCGGGAGGAGACAATGAGCAGTTCTTC.

This clonotype was recorded many times. This chain links TRBV27 with TRBJ2-7; D gene unclear. The CDR3 extends over 11 amino acids. Trimming removed 4 bases at V and 2 bases at J, with 3 bases between. Germline lookup yields CDR1 MNHEY and CDR2 SMNVEV (reference sequence). In nucleotides, the CDR3 is TGTGCCAGCAGTTCGCCCTACGAGCAGTACTTC. It codes for CASSSPYEQYF.

The sample holds many counts of this clonotype. The CDR3, as DNA: TGTGCCAGCAGCCGCCCAAGTTGGCTAGCGGGAGGTTACAATGAGCAGTTCTTC. Translation gives CASSRPSWLAGGYNEQFF. The rearrangement links TRBV7-6 to TRBJ2-1, with 11 bases matching TRBD2. J was trimmed by 4 bases and V by 5 bases; bases with no gene match: 13. The CDR3 loop spans 18 amino acids. Germline V lookup: CDR1 SGHVS, CDR2 FNYEAQ.

This clonotype appeared many times. The chain combines TRBV5-4 with TRBJ2-3; 8 nucleotides align to TRBD1. Unmatched junction bases numbered 12, after V lost 4 bases and J lost 8 bases. The V gene's germline CDR1 is SGHNT and CDR2 YYREEE (reference sequence). The CDR3 has 15 residues. The CDR3 nucleotides are TGTGCCAGCAGCGCCGGACAGGGTGGAGGGGGTACGCAGTATTTT. It codes for CASSAGQGGGGTQYF.